This record covers a single T cell receptor beta chain. The antigen is unknown. This sample is drawn from a study of Ad26.COV2.S vaccination and SARS-CoV-2 variants. Profiling relied on immunoSEQ multiplex PCR, and the TCRdb table lists in-frame clones only, not all of them. The sample lists around 350,000 clones; just over 90% were seen once. Germline loops: CDR1 KGHSH, CDR2 LQKENI. The CDR3 sequence is 17 residues long. Trimming left V 2 bases short and J 4 bases short, with 18 bases between. General study points: Placebo recipients showed lower spike-specific TCR breadth than vaccinees. For non-spike TCRs, breadth in vaccine recipients resembled that in placebo recipients.

The sequences come from peripheral blood, collected after recovery from COVID-19. The chain links TRBV18 to TRBJ1-3; perhaps TRBD1 as D (5 bases). The sequence was obtained from a human donor who had recovered from COVID-19. DNA of the CDR3: TGTGCCAGCTCACCAACCGCATCAGGGATTGGAGGAAACACCATATATTTT. Protein: CASSPTASGIGGNTIYF.